A selection of T cell receptor beta chains follows, all from one sample in a study of blood T cell repertoires in COVID-19. TCRdb's copy holds only in-frame clones and misses some; the assay was immunoSEQ multiplex PCR. This table has approximately 130,000 clones, roughly 71% appearing once. The specimen sequenced was peripheral blood. Receptors originate from an older man with acute or convalescent COVID-19. Each CDR3 is given with its conserved first and last residue. A D gene is named only where the DNA matches it firmly. Size tells how often a clone was seen (once, few, many) or the class of an expanded clone, and some rows leave it out.

cdr3_nt	cdr3_aa	clone_size	d_call	v_call	j_call
TGTGCCAGCGAAAGGGGTATTGGTGAAAAACTGTTTTTT	CASERGIGEKLFF	.	.	TRBV6-5	TRBJ1-4
TGTGCCACCAGCAGAGACGGGACAGGAGATTCGCCCCTCCACTTT	CATSRDGTGDSPLHF	.	TRBD1	TRBV15	TRBJ1-6
TGTGCCAGCAGCCGGGACAGATACAATGAGCAGTTCTTC	CASSRDRYNEQFF	.	TRBD1	TRBV3-1/TRBV3-2	TRBJ2-1
TGTGCCAGCCGCGGGGGTCCGGAGACCGGGGAGCTGTTTTTT	CASRGGPETGELFF	.	TRBD2	TRBV7-9	TRBJ2-2
TGTGCCAGTAGTAGGGGGGTAGATACGCAGTATTTT	CASSRGVDTQYF	.	.	TRBV19	TRBJ2-3
TGCGCCAGCAACCAGGAGGCGGCGAGCTCCTACAATGAGCAGTTCTTC	CASNQEAASSYNEQFF	.	.	TRBV5-1	TRBJ2-1
TGCGCCAGCAGCTCGGGGGGTATCACCGGGGAGCTGTTTTTT	CASSSGGITGELFF	.	TRBD2	TRBV5-1	TRBJ2-2
TGTGCCAGTAGTCCACCGACTAGCGGGGGGTTAAAGACCCAGTACTTC	CASSPPTSGGLKTQYF	.	TRBD2	TRBV19	TRBJ2-5
TGTGCCAGCACCCGGGGGGTTAGAGAAGAGACCCAGTACTTC	CASTRGVREETQYF	.	TRBD2	TRBV2	TRBJ2-5
TGTGCCAGCAGCTTGGCGGGACAGGGGGCCTATGGCTACACCTTC	CASSLAGQGAYGYTF	few	TRBD1	TRBV5-4	TRBJ1-2
TGCGCCAGCAGCTTGGAGGCCAGGGGGAACACCGGGGAGCTGTTTTTT	CASSLEARGNTGELFF	.	.	TRBV5-1	TRBJ2-2
TGCGCCAGCACCACAGGTCCTGGAAACACCATATATTTT	CASTTGPGNTIYF	.	.	TRBV10-2	TRBJ1-3
TGCGCCAGCAGCTTGGAGGGGCAGGGGGCAAGAAACACCATATATTTT	CASSLEGQGARNTIYF	once	TRBD1	TRBV5-1	TRBJ1-3
TGTGCCAGCAGCCAAACTAATGGCTACACCTTC	CASSQTNGYTF	.	.	TRBV3-1/TRBV3-2	TRBJ1-2
TGTGCCAGTAGTAGGGGACTAGCAGCAGATACGCAGTATTTT	CASSRGLAADTQYF	.	TRBD2	TRBV19	TRBJ2-3
TGTGCCAGCAGCCCGGGGACAGGCCTGGGATCAGGGCCCCAGCATTTT	CASSPGTGLGSGPQHF	.	TRBD1	TRBV7-2	TRBJ1-5
TGTGCCAGCAGCATTTCGACAGGGGGAACGTACGAGCAGTACTTC	CASSISTGGTYEQYF	.	.	TRBV21-1	TRBJ2-7
TGTGCCAGTACCCTTGAGCGGGGGGGCCTAAATACGCAGTATTTT	CASTLERGGLNTQYF	.	TRBD2	TRBV19	TRBJ2-3
TGTGCCAGTAGCCCGGGACTAGTGTTAAATGAGCAGTTCTTC	CASSPGLVLNEQFF	once	TRBD2	TRBV19	TRBJ2-1
TGCAGCGTTGAAGATCCCGCAGACTACAATGAGCAGTTCTTC	CSVEDPADYNEQFF	.	.	TRBV29-1	TRBJ2-1